Given below is one T cell receptor (beta chain) in context. The source of the sample is a study of blood T cell repertoires in COVID-19. Germline-derived CDR1 and CDR2 are SGHTA and FQGNSA. Trimming removed 5 bases from V and 0 bases from J, with 11 bases in between. This CDR3 has 15 amino acids. Generated by immunoSEQ multiplex PCR, the TCRdb table keeps only in-frame clones and is missing some. The sample yields about 180,000 clones, 65% to 90% seen once. V gene TRBV7-2 combines with J gene TRBJ1-5; the D gene is possibly TRBD1 (6 bases). Input material: peripheral blood. The receptor's source is a man aged 45-65 years with active or convalescent COVID-19. CDR3 bases: TGTGCCAGCAGCCCGGACAGATATAGCAATCAGCCCCAGCATTTT. Encoded protein: CASSPDRYSNQPQHF.